This passage covers 6 T cell receptor beta chains from one sample sequenced in a study of cytotoxic CD8 clonotypes in ibrutinib-treated CLL. The data were produced by immunoSEQ multiplex PCR, yet TCRdb's version contains in-frame clones alone and is incomplete. The sample includes tens of thousands of clones, under 80% seen only once; the top ten take 20% to 25%. The sequences come from PBMCs, collected after 24 months of ibrutinib treatment. The receptors originated from a human donor with chronic lymphocytic leukemia.

This clone was counted only a few times. The CDR3 coding sequence is TGTGCCAGTAGTTTGAGTCACACTGAAGCTTTCTTT. Translated, it gives CASSLSHTEAFF. The chain recombines TRBV19 with TRBJ1-1; D uncertain. The V gene lost 5 bases and the J gene lost 3 bases, with 7 bases spanning the gap. Germline V CDR1 and CDR2: LNHDA, SQIVND (reference sequence). This CDR3 contains 12 residues.

This clone was counted many times. This sequence joins TRBV6-1 and TRBJ1-5; D uncertain. Between the trimmed V and J ends, which lost 5 bases and 11 bases, there was a span of 19 bases. The CDR3 runs to 14 residues. Germline-derived CDR1 and CDR2 are MNHNS and SASEGT. The CDR3 spells CASSRAVSDRAQHF. Here the CDR3 DNA reads TGTGCCAGCAGTCGGGCCGTGTCGGATCGGGCCCAGCATTTT.

This chain uses TRBV10-3 with TRBJ1-6, with 7 bases aligning to TRBD1. The trim removed 0 bases at V and 10 bases at J, leaving 6 bases unmatched. This CDR3 is built from 15 residues. CDR1 and CDR2 (germline): ENHRY, SYGVKD. CDR3 in amino acids: CAISESTGSNSPLHF. CDR3 bases: TGTGCCATCAGTGAGTCGACAGGGAGTAACTCACCCCTCCACTTT.

The rearrangement joins TRBV27 to TRBJ1-5, with D uncertain. With 5 bases removed from V and 5 bases from J, the gap between germline ends came to 10 bases. There are 13 residues in the CDR3. Germline assignment: CDR1 MNHEY and CDR2 SMNVEV (reference sequence). The CDR3, as DNA: TGTGCCAGCAGTCCTCAACCATATCAGCCCCAGCATTTT. Protein product: CASSPQPYQPQHF.

This chain links TRBV27 with TRBJ2-7; 15 positions match TRBD2. With 6 bases clipped from V and 3 bases from J, the junction kept 0 bases outside the gene matches. Germline loops: CDR1 MNHEY, CDR2 SMNVEV (reference sequence). The CDR3 runs 14 residues. The CDR3 spells CASRGLAGGYEQYF. In DNA form, the CDR3 reads TGTGCCAGCAGGGGACTAGCGGGAGGCTACGAGCAGTACTTC.

The V call is TRBV19, the J call TRBJ2-3; 10 bases are shared with TRBD1. V shed 6 bases and J 2 bases; nucleotides not matched to a gene: 5. The CDR3 is 15 residues long. The germline CDR1 and CDR2 sequences are LNHDA and SQIVND (reference sequence). DNA of the CDR3: TGTGCCAGTAGACTGGGACAGGGGATCACAGATACGCAGTATTTT. This codes for CASRLGQGITDTQYF.